Below are 20 T cell receptor beta chains sequenced from a single sample in a study of cytomegalovirus exposure and HLA in healthy donors (dated by TCRdb to 2017 to 2019). Libraries were prepared through the immunoSEQ multiplex PCR assay. For the multiplex PCR, a mixture combining 60 forward primers for TCR Vbeta segments and 13 reverse primers for TCR Jbeta segments was used. The immuneACCESS repertoire file appears here via TCRdb, limited to in-frame rearrangements. These files lack a portion of the clones; in checked studies, under half of the deficit traces to unresolved V genes, and the cause of the others is not known. The table for this sample lists roughly 80,000 clones; less than 80% of them were counted only once. Of the sample, about 6.9% falls within the top ten clones. The source material was PBMCs. The receptors originated from a woman aged 45-60 years in good health and CMV-seropositive.

The chain links TRBV5-6 to TRBJ1-2, with 12 bases identical to TRBD1. Germline V CDR1 and CDR2: SGHDT, YYEEEE. The V and J ends lost 0 bases and 11 bases, in that order; junction bases with no gene match: 8. The CDR3 length is 15 residues. CDR3 in amino acids: CASSLGRGTGGSYTF. CDR3 nucleotide sequence: TGTGCCAGCAGCTTGGGACGCGGGACAGGGGGCTCATACACCTTC.

V is TRBV7-2 and J is TRBJ2-2; D not resolved. V was shortened by 3 bases and J by 4 bases, with 12 bases between the two germline ends. The CDR3 extends over 15 amino acids. The germline V gene encodes CDR1 SGHTA and CDR2 FQGNSA. Written as DNA, the CDR3 is TGTGCCAGCAGCTTGAACAGCCTCTCCACCGGGGAGCTGTTTTTT. It is translated as CASSLNSLSTGELFF.

The CDR3 reads CASSLDRGLGRRNTIYF. The CDR3, as DNA: TGCGCCAGCAGCTTGGACAGGGGCTTGGGCCGAAGAAACACCATATATTTT. J is TRBJ1-3 and V is TRBV5-1, with 7 bases lining up with TRBD1. Germline V gives CDR1 SGHRS, CDR2 YFSETQ. The CDR3 length is 17 residues. Trimming at V came to 0 bases and at J to 5 bases, leaving 11 bases not matched to a gene. The whole variable domain, filled in from reference TRBV5-1 and TRBJ1-3, reads KAGVTQTPRYLIKTRGQQVTLSCSPISGHRSVSWYQQTPGQGLQFLFEYFSETQRNKGNFPGRFSGRQFSNSRSEMNVSTLELGDSALYLCASSLDRGLGRRNTIYFGEGSWLTVV.

J is TRBJ1-2 and V is TRBV28, with 11 nucleotides matching TRBD1. The ends lost 6 bases at V and 6 bases at J; junction bases unmatched: 6. Germline V gene sequence: CDR1 MDHEN, CDR2 SYDVKM. CDR3 length equals 14 residues. CDR3 sequence reads: CASSRDRGKDGYTF. DNA for the CDR3: TGTGCCAGCAGCCGGGACAGGGGGAAGGATGGCTACACCTTC.

This clone has more than one count but fewer than ten. The rearrangement links TRBV23-1 to TRBJ1-2, with D perhaps TRBD1 (6 bases). TRBV23-1 falls under the ORF class, with uncertain function. Trimming cost V 0 bases and J 5 bases, with 19 bases left between them. This CDR3 is built from 17 residues. The CDR3 region has the DNA TGCGCCAGCAGTCAATCCATAATCGAACAGGGTTTTTATGGCTACACCTTC. Its translation is CASSQSIIEQGFYGYTF.

The chain uses TRBV5-4 and TRBJ1-2; 8 bases are shared with TRBD1. Germline values: CDR1 SGHNT, CDR2 YYREEE (reference sequence). There are 16 residues in the CDR3. Unmatched junction bases numbered 9, after V lost 4 bases and J lost 1 base. The CDR3 loop reads CASSGPGQELNYGYTF. CDR3 coding DNA: TGTGCCAGCAGCGGCCCGGGACAGGAACTTAACTATGGCTACACCTTC.

CDR3 in DNA: TGCGCCAGCAGCTTACTAGGACAGACCGCAACTAATGAAAAACTGTTTTTT. It yields the protein CASSLLGQTATNEKLFF. The J gene is TRBJ1-4, the V gene TRBV5-1; D might be TRBD1 (6 bases). V was pared by 2 bases and J by 0 bases, with 14 bases between. The CDR3 covers 17 residues. Germline CDR1 reads SGHRS; CDR2 reads YFSETQ.

This clone was detected only a few times. This chain uses TRBV29-1 with TRBJ1-1, with D tentatively TRBD1 (5 bases). Per the germline V gene, CDR1 is SQVTM and CDR2 is ANQGSEA. This CDR3 spans 12 amino acids. With 3 bases removed from V and 3 bases from J, the gap between germline ends came to 8 bases. The CDR3 loop is CSVEVGDTEAFF. DNA for the CDR3: TGCAGCGTTGAGGTAGGGGACACTGAAGCTTTCTTT.

On this clone itself: Additional DNA sequences in this sample encode the identical CDR3. The chain has TRBV7-6 and TRBJ1-4, with D possibly being TRBD1 (5 bases). V lost 1 base and J lost 1, with 10 bases in between. Germline V lookup: CDR1 SGHVS, CDR2 FNYEAQ. The CDR3 runs to 16 residues. The CDR3, as DNA: TGTGCCAGCAGCTTAGAAGGGAGGGGAACTAATGAAAAACTGTTTTTT. Residues: CASSLEGRGTNEKLFF.

This chain uses TRBV6-1 with TRBJ2-7; 10 positions match TRBD1. Germline values: CDR1 MNHNS, CDR2 SASEGT. V was pared by 3 bases and J by 4 bases, with 6 bases of the junction left unmatched. The length of the CDR3 is 15 residues. In nucleotides, the CDR3 is TGTGCCAGCAGTGAGGCAGGGACAGGGGATTACGAGCAGTACGTC. Translation: CASSEAGTGDYEQYV.

On this clone itself: The same CDR3 is also encoded by other DNA sequences in this sample. V is TRBV5-1 and J is TRBJ1-6; 7 bases are shared with TRBD1. The length of the CDR3 is 14 residues. The germline V gene encodes CDR1 SGHRS and CDR2 YFSETQ. Trimming removed 3 bases from V and 5 bases from J; junction bases left unmatched: 2. Written as DNA, the CDR3 is TGCGCCAGCAGCTCCGGACAGGATAATTCACCCCTCCACTTT. It encodes CASSSGQDNSPLHF.

The chain couples TRBV5-1 to TRBJ1-5; D possibly corresponds to TRBD1 (6 bases). The CDR3 is made up of 15 amino acids. The germline gives CDR1 SGHRS, CDR2 YFSETQ. Trimming stripped 0 bases from V and 7 bases from J, with 14 bases between. The CDR3: CASSLVGGAKQPQHF. CDR3 nucleotide sequence: TGCGCCAGCAGCTTGGTCGGGGGGGCTAAACAGCCCCAGCATTTT. Supplemented by reference TRBV5-1 and TRBJ1-5, the full variable domain reads KAGVTQTPRYLIKTRGQQVTLSCSPISGHRSVSWYQQTPGQGLQFLFEYFSETQRNKGNFPGRFSGRQFSNSRSEMNVSTLELGDSALYLCASSLVGGAKQPQHFGDGTRLSIL.

This clone came up a few times. CDR3 amino acids: CASSLGLGPPVGRQPQHF. DNA for the CDR3: TGTGCCAGCAGTTTAGGGTTGGGCCCGCCGGTTGGGCGTCAGCCCCAGCATTTT. The chain joins TRBV28 to TRBJ1-5; D is ambiguous. V lost 2 bases and J 6 bases, leaving 23 bases between the germline ends. From germline, CDR1 is MDHEN and CDR2 SYDVKM. The CDR3 loop spans 18 amino acids.

The J gene is TRBJ2-5, the V gene TRBV5-1, with 9 bases that match TRBD1. This CDR3 has 15 residues. V trimming: 4 bases; J trimming: 1 base; junction bases outside the gene matches: 5. CDR1 and CDR2 from the germline V gene are SGHRS and YFSETQ. The CDR3 loop is CASSRGTGSQETQYF. The CDR3 region has the DNA TGCGCCAGCAGCAGAGGGACAGGGAGCCAAGAGACCCAGTACTTC.

This clone was seen once. V is TRBV27 and J is TRBJ1-5, with TRBD1 matching 7 bases. The CDR3 sequence is 14 residues long. V trimming: 6 bases; J trimming: 5 bases; junction bases outside the gene matches: 7. Looked up from germline, CDR1 is MNHEY and CDR2 is SMNVEV (reference sequence). The CDR3 protein is CASSQRTGYQPQHF. The CDR3 bases are TGTGCCAGCAGCCAACGGACAGGATATCAGCCCCAGCATTTT.

This sequence joins TRBV19 and TRBJ2-5; tentative D call: TRBD1 (5 bases). Germline V lookup: CDR1 LNHDA, CDR2 SQIVND (reference sequence). V dropped 3 bases and J dropped 1 base, with 12 bases sitting between them. The CDR3 consists of 15 residues. CDR3 region: CASSMTAIVQETQYF. In DNA form, the CDR3 reads TGTGCCAGTAGTATGACAGCGATCGTCCAAGAGACCCAGTACTTC.

The chain carries TRBV10-3 and TRBJ1-2, with 7 bases identical to TRBD1. Germline lookup yields CDR1 ENHRY and CDR2 SYGVKD. Unmatched junction bases numbered 7, after V lost 4 bases and J lost 2 bases. The CDR3 totals 15 residues. The CDR3 DNA reads TGTGCCATCAGTGCCCAGGGGGGTTGGAACTATGGCTACACCTTC. It translates to CAISAQGGWNYGYTF.

This clone has just a few counts. The V call is TRBV18, the J call TRBJ1-6; D remains ambiguous. This CDR3 region has 12 residues. In germline, CDR1 is KGHSH, CDR2 LQKENI. V shed 3 bases and J shed 8 bases, with 5 bases lying between them. CDR3 in amino acids: CASSPTDSPLHF. CDR3 DNA: TGTGCCAGCTCACCGACTGATTCACCCCTCCACTTT.

This clone was picked up one time. The chain recombines TRBV10-3 with TRBJ2-3; D gene ambiguous. The germline V gene has CDR1 ENHRY and CDR2 SYGVKD. This CDR3 region has 18 residues. Trimming took off 0 bases at V and 4 bases at J, with 20 bases between the two ends. CDR3 bases: TGTGCCATCAGTGAGTCAAGGAGTAGCAACTCCCCCGCAGATACGCAGTATTTT. Translated: CAISESRSSNSPADTQYF.

This chain links TRBV7-8 with TRBJ2-1, with D maybe TRBD2 (6 bases). With 2 bases removed from V and 9 bases from J, the gap between germline ends came to 8 bases. The germline CDR1 and CDR2 sequences are SGHVS and FQNEAQ. The CDR3 length is 12 residues. CDR3 nucleotides: TGTGCCAGCAGCTTACAAGCGGGTGAGCAGTTCTTC. Translating it yields CASSLQAGEQFF.